The rows below give T cell receptor beta chains drawn from one sample of a study of blood T cell repertoires in COVID-19. This table comes from immunoSEQ multiplex PCR, and its TCRdb copy is limited to in-frame clones, with some not included. The data show 100,000 to 150,000 clones, with roughly 90% seen just once and around 2.5% held by the top ten. The sample taken for sequencing was PBMCs or T cells enriched from blood (not recorded which). The receptor source for this set is a woman between 50 and 59 years old who had recovered from COVID-19. The CDR3 runs from the conserved cysteine through the conserved F or W. A D gene is named only where the DNA matches it firmly. Only part of the rows carry a size: once, few, many, or a class if the clone is expanded.

J: TRBJ2-1; size: NA; V: TRBV27; D: NA; CDR3: CASTQGPTHEQFF; DNA: TGTGCCAGCACACAGGGACCTACCCATGAGCAGTTCTTC
J: TRBJ1-1; size: NA; V: TRBV5-1; D: TRBD1; CDR3: CASNIDRANTEAFF; DNA: TGCGCCAGCAACATTGACAGGGCGAACACTGAAGCTTTCTTT
J: TRBJ2-6; size: once; V: TRBV4-1; D: TRBD1; CDR3: CASSQESRGPGANVLTF; DNA: TGCGCCAGCAGCCAAGAATCAAGGGGGCCTGGGGCCAACGTCCTGACTTTC
J: TRBJ2-5; size: NA; V: TRBV6-2/TRBV6-3; D: TRBD1; CDR3: CASSYHPGQQETQYF; DNA: TGTGCCAGCAGTTACCACCCGGGACAGCAAGAGACCCAGTACTTC
J: TRBJ2-7; size: NA; V: TRBV12-3/TRBV12-4; D: NA; CDR3: CASSHPGREQYF; DNA: TGTGCCAGCAGTCACCCGGGGAGGGAGCAGTACTTC
J: TRBJ2-3; size: once; V: TRBV27; D: TRBD1; CDR3: CASSFSGTGADTQYF; DNA: TGTGCCAGCAGTTTCTCCGGGACAGGGGCAGATACGCAGTATTTT
J: TRBJ1-5; size: NA; V: TRBV15; D: TRBD1; CDR3: CATSRDPGTGYQPQHF; DNA: TGTGCCACCAGCAGAGATCCGGGGACAGGATATCAGCCCCAGCATTTT
J: TRBJ2-7; size: NA; V: TRBV7-6; D: NA; CDR3: CASSRGEVPSYEQYF; DNA: TGTGCCAGCAGCCGCGGGGAGGTACCCTCCTACGAGCAGTACTTC
J: TRBJ1-1; size: NA; V: TRBV19; D: TRBD1; CDR3: CATKTGGVDRNTEAFF; DNA: TGTGCCACCAAAACAGGGGGCGTGGATCGCAACACTGAAGCTTTCTTT
J: TRBJ1-2; size: NA; V: TRBV6-1; D: NA; CDR3: CASSEGSRGGYGYTF; DNA: TGTGCCAGCAGTGAAGGTTCTCGGGGGGGTTATGGCTACACCTTC
J: TRBJ2-1; size: NA; V: TRBV19; D: TRBD2; CDR3: CASTIAGSSYNEQFF; DNA: TGTGCCAGTACCATAGCGGGGAGCTCCTACAATGAGCAGTTCTTC
J: TRBJ2-1; size: NA; V: TRBV5-4; D: TRBD1; CDR3: CASSRDREGEQFF; DNA: TGTGCCAGCAGCCGGGACAGGGAGGGTGAGCAGTTCTTC
J: TRBJ2-7; size: NA; V: TRBV5-6; D: NA; CDR3: CASSLLPDNSYEQYF; DNA: TGTGCCAGCAGCTTGCTTCCGGACAACTCCTACGAGCAGTACTTC
J: TRBJ2-2; size: NA; V: TRBV7-6; D: TRBD2; CDR3: CASTLGLAGGTGELFF; DNA: TGTGCCAGCACCTTAGGGCTAGCGGGGGGCACCGGGGAGCTGTTTTTT
J: TRBJ1-4; size: NA; V: TRBV19; D: TRBD1; CDR3: CASTLGQGANEKLFF; DNA: TGTGCCAGTACCCTAGGACAGGGGGCTAATGAAAAACTGTTTTTT
J: TRBJ2-6; size: NA; V: TRBV7-8; D: NA; CDR3: CASSPLRGSGANVLTF; DNA: TGTGCCAGCAGCCCGTTGCGGGGTTCTGGGGCCAACGTCCTGACTTTC
J: TRBJ2-5; size: NA; V: TRBV4-1; D: TRBD1; CDR3: CASSLGDRGQTQYF; DNA: TGCGCCAGCTCCCTTGGGGACAGGGGGCAGACCCAGTACTTC
J: TRBJ2-7; size: NA; V: TRBV3-1/TRBV3-2; D: NA; CDR3: CASSQRRQGGYEQYF; DNA: TGTGCCAGCAGCCAACGACGGCAGGGGGGCTACGAGCAGTACTTC
J: TRBJ2-1; size: few; V: TRBV9; D: NA; CDR3: CASSVALPGEVYNEQFF; DNA: TGTGCCAGCAGCGTAGCTCTCCCGGGGGAGGTCTACAATGAGCAGTTCTTC
J: TRBJ1-2; size: NA; V: TRBV5-6; D: NA; CDR3: CASASGTRYGYTF; DNA: TGTGCCAGCGCATCGGGAACACGCTATGGCTACACCTTC
J: TRBJ2-7; size: NA; V: TRBV18; D: NA; CDR3: CASSRDFISYEQYF; DNA: TGTGCCAGCTCTCGGGACTTCATCTCCTACGAGCAGTACTTC
J: TRBJ1-5; size: NA; V: TRBV19; D: NA; CDR3: CASSFNSNQPQHF; DNA: TGTGCCAGTAGTTTTAATAGCAATCAGCCCCAGCATTTT
J: TRBJ1-5; size: NA; V: TRBV3-1/TRBV3-2; D: NA; CDR3: CASSQRGAGFGQPQHF; DNA: TGTGCCAGCAGCCAACGTGGGGCAGGGTTCGGTCAGCCCCAGCATTTT
J: TRBJ1-3; size: NA; V: TRBV19; D: NA; CDR3: CASSNRRGGTGNTIYF; DNA: TGTGCCAGTAGCAACCGGAGGGGGGGAACTGGAAACACCATATATTTT
J: TRBJ2-5; size: NA; V: TRBV19; D: TRBD1; CDR3: CASSRGTGSPETQYF; DNA: TGTGCCAGTAGTAGGGGGACAGGCAGCCCAGAGACCCAGTACTTC
J: TRBJ1-1; size: NA; V: TRBV7-6; D: TRBD1; CDR3: CASSDRGYTNTEAFF; DNA: TGTGCCAGCAGCGACAGGGGGTACACGAACACTGAAGCTTTCTTT
J: TRBJ1-2; size: NA; V: TRBV19; D: NA; CDR3: CASSSGVYGYTF; DNA: TGTGCCAGTAGTAGCGGGGTGTATGGCTACACCTTC
J: TRBJ1-6; size: NA; V: TRBV6-5; D: TRBD1; CDR3: CASSPRDRVGSPLHF; DNA: TGTGCCAGCAGCCCCCGGGACAGGGTCGGCTCACCCCTCCACTTT
J: TRBJ1-2; size: few; V: TRBV27; D: NA; CDR3: CATEGQVYGYTF; DNA: TGTGCCACCGAGGGACAAGTCTATGGCTACACCTTC
J: TRBJ2-7; size: NA; V: TRBV6-5; D: TRBD1; CDR3: CASSYSAGGVYEQYF; DNA: TGTGCCAGCAGTTACTCTGCAGGGGGTGTCTACGAGCAGTACTTC
J: TRBJ2-3; size: NA; V: TRBV13; D: TRBD1; CDR3: CASSRWTGGSDTQYF; DNA: TGTGCCAGCAGCCGATGGACAGGGGGATCAGATACGCAGTATTTT
J: TRBJ2-2; size: few; V: TRBV9; D: NA; CDR3: CASSFITPSAEDTGELFF; DNA: TGTGCCAGCAGCTTTATTACACCTAGCGCGGAGGACACCGGGGAGCTGTTTTTT
J: TRBJ2-7; size: NA; V: TRBV29-1; D: TRBD2; CDR3: CSVASSGGAYEQYF; DNA: TGCAGCGTTGCGAGTAGCGGGGGGGCCTACGAGCAGTACTTC
J: TRBJ1-2; size: NA; V: TRBV5-1; D: NA; CDR3: CASSLAPDSLATF; DNA: TGCGCCAGCAGCTTGGCCCCGGACAGTCTGGCCACCTTC
J: TRBJ1-2; size: few; V: TRBV9; D: NA; CDR3: CASSAQAYGYTF; DNA: TGTGCCAGCAGCGCGCAGGCGTATGGCTACACCTTC
J: TRBJ1-1; size: NA; V: TRBV7-9; D: NA; CDR3: CASSGTRAFF; DNA: TGTGCCAGCAGTGGGACAAGAGCTTTCTTT
J: TRBJ1-1; size: NA; V: TRBV4-1; D: TRBD1; CDR3: CASSLQGVGEAFF; DNA: TGCGCCAGCAGCCTCCAGGGGGTAGGTGAAGCTTTCTTT
J: TRBJ2-7; size: once; V: TRBV9; D: NA; CDR3: CASSSGPSSYEQYF; DNA: TGTGCCAGCAGCAGCGGACCGAGCTCCTACGAGCAGTACTTC
J: TRBJ1-3; size: NA; V: TRBV6-2/TRBV6-3; D: TRBD1; CDR3: CASSGTGTGNTIYF; DNA: TGTGCCAGCAGTGGGACAGGGACTGGAAACACCATATATTTT
J: TRBJ2-1; size: NA; V: TRBV6-5; D: TRBD1; CDR3: CASRGQGAYEQFF; DNA: TGTGCCAGCAGGGGACAGGGGGCGTATGAGCAGTTCTTC
J: TRBJ2-5; size: NA; V: TRBV20-1; D: NA; CDR3: CSASWGGQTQYF; DNA: TGCAGTGCTAGTTGGGGAGGCCAGACCCAGTACTTC
J: TRBJ1-6; size: NA; V: TRBV7-2; D: NA; CDR3: CASSLVTGSPLHF; DNA: TGTGCCAGCAGCTTAGTCACAGGGTCACCCCTCCACTTT
J: TRBJ1-2; size: few; V: TRBV19; D: TRBD1; CDR3: CASSMAGTGATYGYTF; DNA: TGTGCCAGTAGTATGGCGGGGACAGGGGCAACCTATGGCTACACCTTC